This TCR beta chain was identified in a study of cytotoxic CD8 clonotypes in ibrutinib-treated CLL. Turning to the study itself: Sample averages reached about 260,000 productive templates and 94,082 productive rearrangements. Broader study findings: Once treatment began, public clonotypes, which were uncommon, contracted or stayed stable. Relative to age-matched healthy donors, clonality at baseline was higher, and it tracked circulating CD8+ T-cell counts.

This table comes from immunoSEQ multiplex PCR, and its TCRdb copy is limited to in-frame clones, with some not included. The sample holds some 160,000 clones, roughly 80% seen once. Germline V gene data show CDR1 as SGHTA and CDR2 as FQGNSA. The V end lost 3 bases, the J end lost 7 bases, and 13 bases lay between the germline ends. This CDR3 has 15 residues. The count of this clone is one. What it binds is not known. The TCR was taken from a human donor with chronic lymphocytic leukemia. Here the sequenced sample was PBMCs, taken after 12 months of ibrutinib treatment. This rearrangement joins TRBV7-2 to TRBJ1-6, with D possibly matching TRBD1 (6 bases). The CDR3 DNA reads TGTGCCAGCAGCTTCGACAGGACCTCGAATTCACCCCTCCACTTT. Its translation: CASSFDRTSNSPLHF.